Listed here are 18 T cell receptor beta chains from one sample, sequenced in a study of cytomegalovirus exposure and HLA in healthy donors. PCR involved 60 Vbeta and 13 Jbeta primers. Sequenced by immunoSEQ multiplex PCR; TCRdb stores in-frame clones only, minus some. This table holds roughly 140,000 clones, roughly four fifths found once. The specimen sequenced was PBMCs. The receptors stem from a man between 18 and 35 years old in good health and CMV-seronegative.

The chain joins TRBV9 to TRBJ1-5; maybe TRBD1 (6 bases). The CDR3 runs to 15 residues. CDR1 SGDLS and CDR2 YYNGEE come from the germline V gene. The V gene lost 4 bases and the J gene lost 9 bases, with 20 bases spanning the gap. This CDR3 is CASSPGASPRTPQHF. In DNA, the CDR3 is TGTGCCAGCAGCCCAGGGGCGAGCCCCCGGACGCCCCAGCATTTT.

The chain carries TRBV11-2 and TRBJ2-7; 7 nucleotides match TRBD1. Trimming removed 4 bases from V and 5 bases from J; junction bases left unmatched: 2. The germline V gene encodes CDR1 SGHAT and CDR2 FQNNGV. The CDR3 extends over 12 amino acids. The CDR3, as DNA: TGTGCCAGCAGCTCACAGGGGCACGAGCAGTACTTC. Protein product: CASSSQGHEQYF.

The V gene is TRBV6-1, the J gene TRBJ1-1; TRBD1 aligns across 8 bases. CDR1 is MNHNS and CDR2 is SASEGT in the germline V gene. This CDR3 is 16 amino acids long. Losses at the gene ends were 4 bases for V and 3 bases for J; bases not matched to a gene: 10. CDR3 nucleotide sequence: TGTGCCAGCAGTGCCAGGGACAGGTTCGGTTACACTGAAGCTTTCTTT. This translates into CASSARDRFGYTEAFF.

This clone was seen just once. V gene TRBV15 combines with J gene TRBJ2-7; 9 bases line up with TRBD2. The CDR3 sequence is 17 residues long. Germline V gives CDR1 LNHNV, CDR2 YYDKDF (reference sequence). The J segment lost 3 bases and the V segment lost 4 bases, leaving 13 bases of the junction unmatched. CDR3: CATSTGGGRGGDYEQYF. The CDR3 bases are TGTGCCACCAGCACTGGGGGCGGGAGGGGGGGGGACTACGAGCAGTACTTC. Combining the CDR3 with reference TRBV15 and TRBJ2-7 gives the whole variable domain DAMVIQNPRYQVTQFGKPVTLSCSQTLNHNVMYWYQQKSSQAPKLLFHYYDKDFNNEADTPDNFQSRRPNTSFCFLDIRSPGLGDTAMYLCATSTGGGRGGDYEQYFGPGTRLTVT.

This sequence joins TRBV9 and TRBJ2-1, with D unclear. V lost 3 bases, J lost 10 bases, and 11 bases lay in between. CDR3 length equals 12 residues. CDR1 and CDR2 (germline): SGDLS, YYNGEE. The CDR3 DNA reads TGTGCCAGCAGCGCCTCAGGCCGCGAGCAGTTCTTC. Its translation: CASSASGREQFF.

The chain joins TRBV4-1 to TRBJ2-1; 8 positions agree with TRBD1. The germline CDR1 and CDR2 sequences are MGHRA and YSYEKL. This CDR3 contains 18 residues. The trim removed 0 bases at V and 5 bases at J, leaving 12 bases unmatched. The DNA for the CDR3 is TGCGCCAGCAGCCAAGAAGGAGCGGCAGGGGGCTCTAACAATGAGCAGTTCTTC. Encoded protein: CASSQEGAAGGSNNEQFF.

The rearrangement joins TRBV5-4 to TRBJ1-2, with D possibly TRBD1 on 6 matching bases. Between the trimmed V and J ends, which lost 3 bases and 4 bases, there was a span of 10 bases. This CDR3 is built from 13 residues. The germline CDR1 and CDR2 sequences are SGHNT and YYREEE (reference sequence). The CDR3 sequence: CASSSQGPYGYTF. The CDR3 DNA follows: TGTGCCAGCAGCTCACAGGGCCCCTATGGCTACACCTTC. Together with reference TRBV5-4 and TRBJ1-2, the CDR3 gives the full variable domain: ETGVTQSPTHLIKTRGQQVTLRCSSQSGHNTVSWYQQALGQGPQFIFQYYREEENGRGNFPPRFSGLQFPNYSSELNVNALELDDSALYLCASSSQGPYGYTFGSGTRLTVV.

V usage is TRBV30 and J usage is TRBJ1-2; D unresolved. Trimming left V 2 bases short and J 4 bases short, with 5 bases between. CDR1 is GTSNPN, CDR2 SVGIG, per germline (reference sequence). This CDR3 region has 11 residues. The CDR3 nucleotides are TGTGCCTGGAGTCGGGTCTATGGCTACACCTTC. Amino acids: CAWSRVYGYTF. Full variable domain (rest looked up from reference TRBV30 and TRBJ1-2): SQTIHQWPATLVQPVGSPLSLECTVEGTSNPNLYWYRQAAGRGLQLLFYSVGIGQISSEVPQNLSASRPQDRQFILSSKKLLLSDSGFYLCAWSRVYGYTFGSGTRLTVV.

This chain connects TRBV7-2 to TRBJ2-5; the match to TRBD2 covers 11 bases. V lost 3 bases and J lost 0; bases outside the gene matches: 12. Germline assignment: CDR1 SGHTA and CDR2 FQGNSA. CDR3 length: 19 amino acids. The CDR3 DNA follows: TGTGCCAGCAGCTTGGGACTAGCGGTCGCCAGATGGTACCAAGAGACCCAGTACTTC. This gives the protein CASSLGLAVARWYQETQYF.

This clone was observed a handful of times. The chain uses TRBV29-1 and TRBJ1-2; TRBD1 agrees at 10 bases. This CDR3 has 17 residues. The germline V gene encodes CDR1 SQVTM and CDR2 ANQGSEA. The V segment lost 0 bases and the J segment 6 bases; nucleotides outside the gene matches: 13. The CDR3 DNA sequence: TGCAGCGTTGAAGATCGGGACAGGGGACGGATTATCGATGGCTACACCTTC. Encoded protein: CSVEDRDRGRIIDGYTF. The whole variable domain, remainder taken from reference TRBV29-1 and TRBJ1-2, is SAVISQKPSRDICQRGTSLTIQCQVDSQVTMMFWYRQQPGQSLTLIATANQGSEATYESGFVIDKFPISRPNLTFSTLTVSNMSPEDSSIYLCSVEDRDRGRIIDGYTFGSGTRLTVV.

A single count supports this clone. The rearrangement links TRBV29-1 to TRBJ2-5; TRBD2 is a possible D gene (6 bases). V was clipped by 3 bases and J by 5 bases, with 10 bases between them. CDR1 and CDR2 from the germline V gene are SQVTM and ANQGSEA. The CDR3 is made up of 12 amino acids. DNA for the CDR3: TGCAGCGTTGAGAAGGCGGGGGAGACCCAGTACTTC. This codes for CSVEKAGETQYF.

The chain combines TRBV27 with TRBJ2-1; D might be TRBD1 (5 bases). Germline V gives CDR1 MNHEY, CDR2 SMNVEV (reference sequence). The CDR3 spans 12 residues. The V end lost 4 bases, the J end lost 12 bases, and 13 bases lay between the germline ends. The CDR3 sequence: CASSSQARAQFF. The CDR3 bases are TGTGCCAGCAGTTCCCAAGCCAGGGCGCAGTTCTTC.

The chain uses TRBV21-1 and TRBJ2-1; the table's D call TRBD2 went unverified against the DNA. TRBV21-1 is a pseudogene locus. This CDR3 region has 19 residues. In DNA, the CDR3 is TGTGCCACACTCTGTTGTGGGACTAGCGGGAGGAGCTCCTACAATGAGCAGTTCTTC. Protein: CATLCCGTSGRSSYNEQFF.

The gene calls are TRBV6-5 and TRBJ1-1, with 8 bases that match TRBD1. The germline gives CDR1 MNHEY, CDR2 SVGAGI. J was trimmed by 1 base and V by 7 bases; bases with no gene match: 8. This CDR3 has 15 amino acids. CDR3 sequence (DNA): TGTGCCAGCATCAGGGGGCATGTGGGGAACACTGAAGCTTTCTTT. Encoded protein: CASIRGHVGNTEAFF.

The CDR3: CASSINFGQGNQPQHF. CDR3 in DNA: TGTGCCAGTAGTATAAACTTCGGACAGGGTAATCAGCCCCAGCATTTT. This chain joins TRBV19 and TRBJ1-5; 8 bases agree with TRBD1. J was trimmed by 4 bases and V by 2 bases; bases with no gene match: 7. The germline V gene has CDR1 LNHDA and CDR2 SQIVND (reference sequence). The CDR3 covers 16 residues.

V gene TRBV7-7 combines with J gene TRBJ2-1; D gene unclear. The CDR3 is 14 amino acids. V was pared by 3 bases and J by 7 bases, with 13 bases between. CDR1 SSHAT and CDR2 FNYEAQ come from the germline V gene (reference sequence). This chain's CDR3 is CASSLELAENEQFF. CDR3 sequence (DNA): TGTGCCAGCAGCTTGGAGCTGGCGGAAAATGAGCAGTTCTTC.

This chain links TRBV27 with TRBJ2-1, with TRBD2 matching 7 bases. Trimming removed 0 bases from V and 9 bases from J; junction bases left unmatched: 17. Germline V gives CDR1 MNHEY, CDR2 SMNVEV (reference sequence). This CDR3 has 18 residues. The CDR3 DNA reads TGTGCCAGCAGTTTATCTGCGGGAGCCAGCTTAGAAAGGGGTGAGCAGTTCTTC. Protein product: CASSLSAGASLERGEQFF.

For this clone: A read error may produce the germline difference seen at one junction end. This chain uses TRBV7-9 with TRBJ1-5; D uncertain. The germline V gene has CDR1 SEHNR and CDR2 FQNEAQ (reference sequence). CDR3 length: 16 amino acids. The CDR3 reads CSSSLVTGGSNQPQHF. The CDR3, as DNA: TGTTCCAGCAGCTTAGTCACTGGAGGGAGCAATCAGCCCCAGCATTTT.